This T cell receptor (beta chain) stems from a study of technical replicates of blood from a handful of donors. Germline trimming cut 6 bases from V and 9 bases from J; bases unmatched to any gene: 17. The CDR3 length is 16 residues. CDR1 MGHRA and CDR2 YSYEKL come from the germline V gene. The protocol was immunoSEQ multiplex PCR, while the TCRdb copy is restricted to in-frame clones and leaves out a portion. Of over 70,000 clones listed, 95% to 97% are singletons. The specimen sequenced was T cells isolated from PBMCs. The V and J genes are TRBV4-1 and TRBJ2-1; 7 bases are shared with TRBD2. The clonotype was recovered from a human donor in good health. The CDR3 loop is CASRPNSGLGSSEQFF. The CDR3 coding sequence is TGCGCCAGCAGACCAAATAGTGGACTAGGGAGCAGTGAGCAGTTCTTC.